The present entry profiles one T cell receptor (beta chain) with its context. The antigen it recognizes is unknown. No per-base quality is available; no much larger clone lies one base away. TCRbeta CDR3 regions were amplified from genomic DNA using the immunoSEQ Assay, a bias-controlled multiplex PCR. Turning to the authors' computational methods: The number of nucleated cells in each sample was estimated by amplification of reference gene primers within the assay. To quantify the absolute abundance of each unique TCRbeta CDR3 rearrangement, sequence reads were collapsed and filtered. For each sample, productive Simpson clonality was calculated as the square root of Simpson's diversity index across productive rearrangements. TCRdb re-hosts the immuneACCESS table, in-frame sequences only. Its copies lack some clones; in the studies checked, an unresolved V gene accounts for under half of them, and the cause for the rest is not known. That table supplies the V and J calls and clone size; D and trimming were determined from the DNA. The sample contains roughly 240,000 clones, approximately 90% of them found a single time. The ten largest clonotypes hold around 1% of the sample.

Enrolling through a virtual design, the prospective study's participants ranged in age from roughly 18 to 89 years and lived across roughly 23 United States geographic areas. In the prospective study, cohorts were assigned on the basis of participant-reported clinical history obtained from a screening survey and a study questionnaire. Exposed participants had been in contact, within 2 weeks of entering the study, with a person who had a PCR-confirmed or clinician-diagnosed case of COVID-19. In the prospective study, whole blood, serum and a nasopharyngeal or oropharyngeal swab were collected from each participant by mobile phlebotomists. Participants in the prospective study had the option to provide additional blood draws and questionnaires over an approximately 2-month period. Blood samples from the prospective study were shipped frozen or at room temperature prior to DNA extraction. This record belongs to a study of blood T cell repertoires in COVID-19 (dated by TCRdb to the early 2020s). About the investigation overall: Samples covering the acute and convalescent phases of COVID-19 were provided by collaborators in the United States, Italy and Spain. The material from the prospective study consisted of cDNA or gDNA derived from T cells, B-cell-depleted T cells, or PBMCs. The dataset comprised deeply sampled blood TCRbeta repertoires from subjects exposed to, actively infected with, or recovered from COVID-19. The repertoires were released in a freely available public database intended as a resource for research on the immune response to SARS-CoV-2. Samples came from the ongoing ImmuneRACE study (first 160 participants) plus 1,254 subjects from 6 global collaborators. The sample metadata nearly always contained a de-identified subject ID, COVID-19 status, age in years and sex. HLA class I and class II types, where available, came from metadata supplied by the sample provider rather than from assay-based typing.

The germline V gene (reference sequence) yields LNHDA for CDR1 and SQIVND for CDR2. Cut back by 3 bases and 4 bases, the V and J ends lie 10 bases apart. The CDR3 has 14 amino acids, counting the end cysteine and phenylalanine. This entry keeps only the CDR3 DNA: 42 bases, framed from base 1. General findings and caveats noted by the study authors: How much clinical and demographic metadata was included differed by source and by participant, and the metadata was provided uncurated.

This TCR derives from a man aged 45 to 65 who had been exposed to COVID-19. The sequencing sample was made of PBMCs or T cells enriched from blood (not recorded which). The chain is made from TRBV19 and TRBJ1-5; no confident D gene assignment can be made. The nucleotide sequence is TGTGCCAGTAGTATCGTCGGTTTAAATCAGCCCCAGCATTTT. Its protein product is CASSIVGLNQPQHF.